A selection of T cell receptor beta chains follows, all from one sample in a study of cytomegalovirus exposure and HLA in healthy donors. Using immunoSEQ multiplex PCR, the repertoire was profiled, and TCRdb retains in-frame clones only, with some absent. The sample shows 100,000 to 150,000 clones, more than 80% of them seen only once. The sequencing input was PBMCs. These receptors all stem from a man aged 25 to 40 in good health and CMV-seropositive. CDR3s include the opening cysteine and the closing phenylalanine or tryptophan. D genes are given only for firm matches. Not all rows give a size; the values are once, few, many and, for expanded clones, a class.

abundance	len	v_gene	j_gene	d_gene	CDR3aa	CDR3nt
.	15	TRBV4-1	TRBJ1-1	.	CASSQDRWRITEAFF	TGCGCCAGCAGCCAAGATCGATGGAGAATAACTGAAGCTTTCTTT
few	11	TRBV29-1	TRBJ1-1	.	CSVARNTEAFF	TGCAGCGTTGCCAGGAACACTGAAGCTTTCTTT
.	16	TRBV18	TRBJ1-6	.	CASSPPLGGTNSPLHF	TGTGCCAGCTCACCACCCCTCGGGGGGACCAATTCACCCCTCCACTTT
.	17	TRBV5-6	TRBJ2-3	TRBD2	CASSLFGLAVITDTQYF	TGTGCCAGCAGCTTGTTTGGACTAGCGGTGATCACAGATACGCAGTATTTT
.	13	TRBV9	TRBJ2-7	TRBD1	CASSVLRDSEQYF	TGTGCCAGCAGCGTCCTCCGGGACAGCGAGCAGTACTTC
.	13	TRBV27	TRBJ1-2	.	CASSSTPFYGYTF	TGTGCCAGCAGTTCAACACCCTTCTATGGCTACACCTTC
.	13	TRBV5-1	TRBJ2-3	.	CASSFPSADTQYF	TGCGCCAGCAGCTTCCCCAGCGCAGATACGCAGTATTTT
few	17	TRBV19	TRBJ2-1	.	CASSIGSSGDPYNEQFF	TGTGCCAGTAGTATAGGCTCCTCGGGGGACCCCTACAATGAGCAGTTCTTC
.	14	TRBV7-3	TRBJ2-3	TRBD2	CASSSGLVTDTQYF	TGTGCCAGCAGCTCTGGACTAGTTACAGATACGCAGTATTTT
.	15	TRBV29-1	TRBJ2-2	TRBD1	CSVETGTGWTGELFF	TGCAGCGTTGAGACCGGGACAGGGTGGACCGGGGAGCTGTTTTTT
.	12	TRBV29-1	TRBJ1-2	.	CSVRAGLGGYTF	TGCAGCGTAAGGGCGGGGTTGGGGGGCTACACCTTC
.	16	TRBV28	TRBJ1-6	.	CASSFGARAGGSPLHF	TGTGCCAGCAGTTTTGGGGCGAGGGCGGGAGGATCACCCCTCCACTTT
.	16	TRBV7-8	TRBJ1-5	TRBD1	CASSASGQGTSQPQHF	TGTGCCAGCAGCGCCTCGGGACAGGGTACATCTCAGCCCCAGCATTTT
.	13	TRBV9	TRBJ1-2	.	CASSVERGEGYTF	TGTGCCAGCAGCGTAGAAAGGGGCGAAGGCTACACCTTC
.	15	TRBV7-6	TRBJ2-7	.	CASSLALQNGYEQYF	TGTGCCAGCAGCTTAGCGCTCCAGAATGGCTACGAGCAGTACTTC
.	13	TRBV29-1	TRBJ1-1	.	CSVEVQSNTEAFF	TGCAGCGTTGAAGTTCAATCCAACACTGAAGCTTTCTTT
.	15	TRBV7-6	TRBJ2-7	TRBD1	CASSPGTGGPYERYF	TGTGCCAGCAGCCCCGGGACAGGTGGACCCTACGAGCGGTACTTC
.	16	TRBV19	TRBJ2-6	TRBD1	CASRGQAGSGANVLTF	TGTGCCAGTAGGGGACAGGCCGGCTCTGGGGCCAACGTCCTGACTTTC
.	17	TRBV4-2	TRBJ1-5	TRBD1	CASSHRTGATANQPQHF	TGTGCCAGCAGCCACCGGACAGGGGCGACGGCCAATCAGCCCCAGCATTTT
.	14	TRBV29-1	TRBJ2-3	.	CSVEESHLGRIRYF	TGCAGCGTTGAAGAGTCGCATCTGGGCCGAATCAGGTATTTT
.	15	TRBV7-9	TRBJ1-4	TRBD1	CASRPGQGENEKLFF	TGTGCCAGCAGACCTGGACAGGGCGAGAATGAAAAACTGTTTTTT
once	15	TRBV6-5	TRBJ2-4	TRBD1	CASRRRTGARNIQYF	TGTGCCAGCAGGAGAAGGACAGGGGCGAGGAACATTCAGTACTTC
.	14	TRBV15	TRBJ1-2	.	CATSREGAGYGYTF	TGTGCCACCAGCAGAGAGGGGGCGGGCTATGGCTACACCTTC
.	15	TRBV27	TRBJ2-1	.	CASSPRTNLYNEQFF	TGTGCCAGCAGCCCAAGGACAAATCTCTACAATGAGCAGTTCTTC
.	15	TRBV29-1	TRBJ1-2	TRBD1	CSVEARQGINYGYTF	TGCAGCGTTGAAGCTCGACAGGGAATTAACTATGGCTACACCTTC
.	15	TRBV6-5	TRBJ2-7	TRBD1	CASSLGGGLSYEQYF	TGTGCCAGCAGTCTAGGGGGCGGTTTGTCCTACGAGCAGTACTTC
once	14	TRBV10-2	TRBJ2-3	.	CASSSTGLTDTQYF	TGCGCCAGCAGTTCGACAGGTCTCACAGATACGCAGTATTTT
.	16	TRBV2	TRBJ2-3	.	CASSESSSILVDTQYF	TGTGCCAGCAGTGAGTCCTCTAGCATCCTGGTAGATACGCAGTATTTT
.	14	TRBV5-1	TRBJ1-1	TRBD1	CASSLQGAVTEAFF	TGCGCCAGCAGCTTACAGGGGGCAGTCACTGAAGCTTTCTTT
.	12	TRBV9	TRBJ2-2	.	CASSGNTGELFF	TGTGCCAGCAGTGGCAACACCGGGGAGCTGTTTTTT
.	14	TRBV6-5	TRBJ1-6	TRBD1	CASRPTGVLPPLHF	TGTGCCAGCAGACCGACAGGGGTTTTGCCACCCCTCCACTTT
.	13	TRBV28	TRBJ1-1	.	CASSSTTPSSAFF	TGTGCCAGCAGTTCCACGACACCCTCCTCGGCTTTCTTT
.	18	TRBV19	TRBJ2-7	TRBD1	CASSYRGRQGPHSYEQYF	TGTGCCAGTAGTTACAGGGGGCGACAGGGGCCCCACTCCTACGAGCAGTACTTC
.	13	TRBV11-3	TRBJ2-1	.	CASSLNRYNEQFF	TGTGCCAGCAGCTTAAACAGGTACAATGAGCAGTTCTTC
.	15	TRBV5-1	TRBJ1-6	.	CASSLTGQSNSPLHF	TGCGCCAGCAGCTTAACGGGACAAAGTAATTCACCCCTCCACTTT
.	14	TRBV5-4	TRBJ2-3	.	CASSLVSSPDTQYF	TGTGCCAGCAGCTTGGTATCCTCTCCAGATACGCAGTATTTT
.	14	TRBV2	TRBJ1-2	TRBD1	CASSLDRGGYGYTF	TGTGCCAGCAGTCTGGACAGGGGTGGATATGGCTACACCTTC
.	20	TRBV12-5	TRBJ1-5	.	CASGWARGLVSGIGNQPQHF	TGTGCTAGTGGGTGGGCCCGCGGACTGGTAAGTGGTATTGGTAATCAGCCCCAGCATTTT
.	12	TRBV29-1	TRBJ1-2	.	CSVPGGARGYTF	TGCAGCGTACCGGGGGGGGCAAGGGGCTACACCTTC
.	13	TRBV4-1	TRBJ2-5	.	CASSSRGRETQYF	TGCGCCAGCAGCTCTAGGGGTCGGGAGACCCAGTACTTC
.	15	TRBV7-3	TRBJ1-4	.	CASSPGTRGNEKLFF	TGTGCCAGCAGCCCAGGGACACGCGGTAATGAAAAACTGTTTTTT
.	15	TRBV18	TRBJ1-1	TRBD1	CASSPQGQGYTEAFF	TGTGCCAGCTCACCACAGGGACAGGGATACACTGAAGCTTTCTTT
.	14	TRBV19	TRBJ1-6	.	CASRAGSGNSPLHF	TGTGCCAGTAGGGCGGGGTCGGGGAATTCACCCCTCCACTTT
.	13	TRBV11-2	TRBJ1-1	.	CASSHHETGEAFF	TGTGCCAGCAGCCACCACGAGACAGGTGAAGCTTTCTTT
.	16	TRBV5-1	TRBJ2-5	.	CASSRGLEADQETQYF	TGCGCCAGCAGCCGCGGATTGGAGGCGGATCAAGAGACCCAGTACTTC
.	16	TRBV13	TRBJ2-3	.	CASSSPDTSSTDTQYF	TGTGCCAGCAGCTCCCCTGATACTAGCTCCACAGATACGCAGTATTTT
once	14	TRBV29-1	TRBJ1-1	.	CSVDGTVGDTEAFF	TGCAGCGTTGATGGTACAGTCGGCGACACTGAAGCTTTCTTT
.	15	TRBV19	TRBJ1-5	.	CASRPRGAGNQPQHF	TGTGCCAGTCGCCCCCGGGGTGCGGGCAATCAGCCCCAGCATTTT
.	15	TRBV5-6	TRBJ2-5	TRBD1	CASSLGQGALETQYF	TGTGCCAGCAGCTTGGGACAGGGGGCTTTAGAGACCCAGTACTTC
once	12	TRBV2	TRBJ2-1	.	CASAGFYNEQFF	TGTGCCAGCGCGGGCTTCTACAATGAGCAGTTCTTC
.	15	TRBV5-1	TRBJ2-1	TRBD2	CASSSGLAAHNEQFF	TGCGCCAGCAGCAGCGGACTAGCGGCACACAATGAGCAGTTCTTC
.	15	TRBV6-5	TRBJ1-5	TRBD1	CASSSSGTGYQPQHF	TGTGCCAGCAGTTCCTCCGGGACAGGGTATCAGCCCCAGCATTTT
few	12	TRBV29-1	TRBJ1-2	.	CSVVIYGYGYTF	TGCAGCGTTGTAATATACGGGTACGGCTACACCTTC
few	14	TRBV4-2	TRBJ2-4	TRBD1	CASSPGQGGDIQYF	TGTGCCAGCAGCCCCGGACAGGGCGGCGACATTCAGTACTTC
.	15	TRBV7-2	TRBJ1-1	.	CASSSDGSTGTEAFF	TGTGCCAGCAGCTCCGACGGATCAACAGGGACTGAAGCTTTCTTT
.	13	TRBV11-3	TRBJ2-1	TRBD1	CASSSRTGREQFF	TGTGCCAGCAGCTCACGGACAGGTCGGGAGCAGTTCTTC
.	14	TRBV9	TRBJ2-3	TRBD2	CASSGTSGTDTQYF	TGTGCCAGCAGCGGGACTAGCGGCACAGATACGCAGTATTTT
.	14	TRBV6-5	TRBJ1-1	TRBD1	CASTQPGTGDVAFF	TGTGCCAGCACCCAGCCCGGGACAGGGGACGTAGCTTTCTTT
.	14	TRBV5-1	TRBJ2-2	.	CASSKGENTGELFF	TGCGCCAGCAGCAAGGGAGAGAACACCGGGGAGCTGTTTTTT